One sample yielded the 9 T cell receptor beta chains listed below, sequenced in a study of T cells in Graves' hyperthyroidism and ophthalmopathy. There were TCR beta CDR3 regions amplified from RNA transcripts. The HTBI set primed first-round TCR CDR3 RT-PCR. Each CDR3 protein is one row after TCRdb ran MiXCR on the multiplex PCR reads. The sample includes about 610,000 distinct CDR3 sequences, about 16% of them seen just once. Sequenced: blood. These receptors all come from a woman in her thirties or forties with Graves' ophthalmopathy.

This chain joins TRBV2 and TRBJ2-5; 9 bases map to TRBD2. The germline V gene has CDR1 SNHLY and CDR2 FYNNEI. V shed 8 bases and J 5 bases; nucleotides not matched to a gene: 12. This CDR3 is built from 15 residues. The CDR3 loop reads CASGAAGGPSETQYF. The CDR3, as DNA: TGTGCCAGCGGAGCGGCGGGAGGGCCGTCCGAGACCCAGTACTTC.

The chain combines TRBV10-2 with TRBJ2-5, with D possibly called TRBD1 or TRBD2 (5 bases each). V lost 8 bases, J lost 2 bases, and 27 bases lay in between. The CDR3 extends over 18 amino acids. Per germline, CDR1 WSHSY and CDR2 SAAADI. This chain's CDR3 is CASFTGTSPAGQQETQYF. CDR3 coding DNA: TGCGCCAGCTTTACGGGGACGAGCCCCGCAGGTCAACAAGAGACCCAGTACTTC.

A few counts support this clonotype. The chain recombines TRBV20-1 with TRBJ1-1; D is possibly TRBD1 (5 bases). Germline V gives CDR1 DFQATT, CDR2 SNEGSKA (reference sequence). Trimming pared 6 bases from V and 0 bases from J, leaving 14 bases between. This CDR3 is 14 amino acids long. The CDR3 coding sequence is TGCAGTGCCTCAGCCGGGACGGTGAACACTGAAGCTTTCTTT. Protein: CSASAGTVNTEAFF.

This clonotype was recorded many times. This sequence joins TRBV5-1 and TRBJ2-1; TRBD2 matches 8 bases. Germline V CDR1 and CDR2: SGHRS, YFSETQ. The CDR3 spans 13 residues. Trimming removed 1 base from V and 9 bases from J; junction bases left unmatched: 3. The CDR3, as DNA: TGCGCCAGCAGCTTGATAGCGGGGCCTGAGCAGTTCTTC. Translation gives CASSLIAGPEQFF.

This clonotype was observed a handful of times. The genes are TRBV27 and TRBJ2-2, with 11 nucleotides matching TRBD2. The germline V gene encodes CDR1 MNHEY and CDR2 SMNVEV (reference sequence). CDR3 length equals 15 residues. Germline trimming cut 3 bases from V and 7 bases from J; bases unmatched to any gene: 4. The CDR3 bases are TGTGCCAGCAGTTTCGCTAGCGGGGGGATCGGGGAGCTGTTTTTT. As protein: CASSFASGGIGELFF.

Ten or more counts support this clonotype. The J gene is TRBJ2-2, the V gene TRBV3-1; 7 positions match TRBD1. CDR3 length: 16 amino acids. Germline-derived CDR1 and CDR2 are LGHDT and YNNKEL (reference sequence). V shed 4 bases and J 1 base; nucleotides not matched to a gene: 6. In nucleotides, the CDR3 is TGTGCCAGCAGCCGAGAACAGGGGTGGAACACCGGGGAGCTGTTTTTT. Its protein is CASSREQGWNTGELFF.

V and J are TRBV20-1 and TRBJ2-5, with D possibly called TRBD1 or TRBD2 (6 bases each). Germline V lookup: CDR1 DFQATT, CDR2 SNEGSKA (reference sequence). The ends were cut back, 5 bases at V and 1 base at J, with 17 bases in the middle. This CDR3 comprises 15 residues. Here the CDR3 DNA reads TGCAGTGCTCACGGCTTCGGGGGCCTCCAAGAGACCCAGTACTTC. Translation gives CSAHGFGGLQETQYF.

This clonotype was counted at least ten times. The chain combines TRBV20-1 with TRBJ1-2, with D possibly TRBD1 on 5 matching bases. CDR3 length equals 12 residues. Germline loops: CDR1 DFQATT, CDR2 SNEGSKA (reference sequence). V shed 3 bases and J shed 5 bases, with 10 bases lying between them. The CDR3 DNA is TGCAGTGCTAGTGGGGGTTTGTATGGCTACACCTTC. Protein product: CSASGGLYGYTF.

In this sample, this clonotype turned up a few times. The V gene is TRBV29-1, the J gene TRBJ2-3; D is possibly TRBD2 (7 bases). From germline, CDR1 is SQVTM and CDR2 ANQGSEA. V lost 3 bases, J lost 4 bases, and 11 bases lay in between. The CDR3 runs 13 residues. The CDR3 sequence: CSVDWGGPDTQYF. In nucleotides, the CDR3 is TGCAGCGTTGATTGGGGGGGCCCAGATACGCAGTATTTT.